The sequence of this T cell receptor (beta chain) was determined in a study of T-cell reconstitution after alpha-beta-depleted transplantation in children. Findings of the study overall: After transplant, at about two months, alpha-beta T cells were reportedly derived from several hundred expanded graft clones.

Of note for this clonotype: Its target is unknown.

The CDR3 runs to 15 residues. CDR1 SGHVS and CDR2 FQNEAQ come from the germline V gene. J gave up 4 bases and V 2 bases, and 5 bases lay outside the gene matches. A TCRbeta library incorporating unique molecular identifiers was prepared. TCRdb recomputed calls from the PCR reads with MiXCR, one row per CDR3 protein. The sample has about 98,000 distinct CDR3 sequences, under 9% seen once. This TCR was recovered from a boy between 2 and 10 years old with acute lymphoblastic leukemia, due to receive a stem cell transplant. The chain uses TRBV7-8 and TRBJ1-5; 7 bases fit TRBD1. The starting material was PBMCs, obtained before TCRalphabeta/CD19-depleted stem cell transplant. DNA of the CDR3: TGTGCCAGCAGCTTACTGCAGGGGGGAAATCAGCCCCAGCATTTT. Protein product: CASSLLQGGNQPQHF.